This is a list of T cell receptor beta chains from one sample in a study of cytomegalovirus exposure and HLA in healthy donors. Using immunoSEQ multiplex PCR, the repertoire was profiled, and TCRdb retains in-frame clones only, with some absent. Of roughly 100,000 clones detected, 70% appear once; the ten largest clones hold 9.5% to 13%. Source material: PBMCs. These receptors were obtained from a man between 35 and 55 years old in good health and CMV-seropositive. Each CDR3 is given with its conserved first and last residue. The D gene is left open where the match is weak. Some rows mark clone size as missing; the rest say once, few, many or name a class of expanded clone.

j_gene	v_gene	abundance	d_gene	CDR3nt	CDR3aa
TRBJ1-2	TRBV6-5	NA	NA	TGTGCCAGCAGCTCCTCCCTAGCTAACTATGGCTACACCTTC	CASSSSLANYGYTF
TRBJ1-3	TRBV4-2	NA	NA	TGTGCCAGCAGCCAAGATCCGGGAACTGGAAACACCATATATTTT	CASSQDPGTGNTIYF
TRBJ2-1	TRBV6-6	NA	NA	TGTGCCAGCAGTTACCTCCTTTACAATGAGCAGTTCTTC	CASSYLLYNEQFF
TRBJ1-4	TRBV10-1	once	NA	TGCGCCAGCAGAGGTCAGCCCCGGGAGGAAAAACTGTTTTTT	CASRGQPREEKLFF
TRBJ2-3	TRBV19	once	TRBD1	TGTGCCAGTAGTGACAGGGGGGGCACAGATACGCAGTATTTT	CASSDRGGTDTQYF
TRBJ2-1	TRBV6-5	few	NA	TGTGCCAGCAGTTACAGACAGCCGTACAATGAGCAGTTCTTC	CASSYRQPYNEQFF
TRBJ1-2	TRBV27	NA	NA	TGTGCCAGCAGTCCCCTCCCCAGACAAGGGGTCTGGGGCTACACCTTC	CASSPLPRQGVWGYTF
TRBJ1-1	TRBV2	NA	TRBD1	TGTGCCAGCAGACTTCCGGGACAGGGAGTGAACACTGAAGCTTTCTTT	CASRLPGQGVNTEAFF
TRBJ2-7	TRBV21-1	NA	NA	TGTGCCAGCAGCAAAGGTCCGCGGGAGTCCTACGAGCAGTACTTC	CASSKGPRESYEQYF
TRBJ1-6	TRBV9	NA	TRBD1	TGTGCCAGCAGCGTAGAGTCAGGGGGCAATTCACCCCTCCACTTT	CASSVESGGNSPLHF
TRBJ2-1	TRBV7-7	once	TRBD1	TGTGCTAGCAGCCATTTACAGGGGAGCCATGAGCAGTTCTTC	CASSHLQGSHEQFF
TRBJ2-1	TRBV30	NA	NA	TGTGCCGGGATAGTTTTGGGCCATGAGCAGTTCTTC	CAGIVLGHEQFF